These T cell receptor beta chains were read from a single sample in a study of a mutant IDH1 vaccine in newly diagnosed glioma. Assay used: immunoSEQ multiplex PCR; TCRdb lists only in-frame clones, some missing. This table holds over 55,000 clones, about 81% found once. The antigens these receptors bind are not known. Specimen: PBMCs, collected from a glioma patient whose treatment included an IDH1 peptide vaccine. The receptors here all came from a middle-aged woman with glioma. Some clones in this sample may be carry-over from other donors' samples. Each CDR3 is given with its conserved first and last residue. A D gene is named only where the DNA matches it firmly. Not every row has a clone size; where given, it reads once, few, many or a size class.

NA | TRBJ2-7 | TRBD1 | TRBV18 | TGTGCCAGCTCTCCCGGGACAGGGAACTACGAGCAGTACTTC | CASSPGTGNYEQYF
NA | TRBJ2-2 | TRBD1 | TRBV6-6 | TGTGCCAGCGGCATTGGCGACAGGGGCACCGGGGAGCTGTTTTTT | CASGIGDRGTGELFF
NA | TRBJ2-5 | NA | TRBV2 | TGTGCCAGCGAAGTGGGGGCCGCCCAAGAGACCCAGTACTTC | CASEVGAAQETQYF
NA | TRBJ1-1 | TRBD1 | TRBV19 | TGTGCCAGTAGTGCGGACAGGGGGCGGCATACTGAAGCTTTCTTT | CASSADRGRHTEAFF
NA | TRBJ1-2 | NA | TRBV27 | TGTGCCAGCAGTTTAGCAGGGTCGCGTTATGGCTACACCTTC | CASSLAGSRYGYTF
few | TRBJ1-6 | TRBD1 | TRBV7-6 | TGTGCCAGCGGACAGGATTCGGGTTCACCCCTCCACTTT | CASGQDSGSPLHF
NA | TRBJ2-7 | NA | TRBV10-1 | TGCGCCAGCAGTGGGCGAGGGGGGCACTCCTACGAGCAGTACTTC | CASSGRGGHSYEQYF
NA | TRBJ2-5 | NA | TRBV6-1 | TGTGCCAGCAGTGACTACAAGGAGACCCAGTACTTC | CASSDYKETQYF
NA | TRBJ2-5 | TRBD2 | TRBV15 | TGTGCCACCAGCAGAGGCAGGGAGGGCGGGGAGACCCAGTACTTC | CATSRGREGGETQYF
NA | TRBJ1-3 | NA | TRBV30 | TGTGCCTGGAGTGTACTCCTTCAGTCCCTATCTGGAAACACCATATATTTT | CAWSVLLQSLSGNTIYF
few | TRBJ2-1 | NA | TRBV7-9 | TGTGCCAGCAGCCAAATAGCAAATGAGCAGTTCTTC | CASSQIANEQFF
few | TRBJ1-1 | NA | TRBV6-6 | TGTGCCAGCAGTGCGACAGTGATGAACACTGAAGCTTTCTTT | CASSATVMNTEAFF
NA | TRBJ1-1 | NA | TRBV10-2 | TGCGCCAGCAGCCCTAGGGGGATGAACACTGAAGCTTTCTTT | CASSPRGMNTEAFF
NA | TRBJ1-1 | TRBD1 | TRBV7-8 | TGTGCCAGCAGCACCGACAGGGGGCGCGGCACTGAAGCTTTCTTT | CASSTDRGRGTEAFF
NA | TRBJ1-1 | NA | TRBV23-1 | TGCGCCAGCAGTCCCCCGGGCAGGGGAAGAACTGAAGCTTTCTTT | CASSPPGRGRTEAFF